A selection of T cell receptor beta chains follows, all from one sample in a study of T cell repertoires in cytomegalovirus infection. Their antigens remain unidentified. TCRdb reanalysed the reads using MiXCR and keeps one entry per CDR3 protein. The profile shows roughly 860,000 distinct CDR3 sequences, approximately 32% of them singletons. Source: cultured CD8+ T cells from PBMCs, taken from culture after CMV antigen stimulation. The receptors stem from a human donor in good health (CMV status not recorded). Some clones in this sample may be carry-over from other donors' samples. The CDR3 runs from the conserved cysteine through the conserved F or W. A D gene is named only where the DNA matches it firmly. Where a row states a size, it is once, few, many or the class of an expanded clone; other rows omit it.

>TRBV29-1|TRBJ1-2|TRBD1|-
TGCAGCGTTGGTATTTGGACAGGGGGAGACTATGGCTACACCTTC
CSVGIWTGGDYGYTF
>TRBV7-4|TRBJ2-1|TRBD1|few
TGTGCCAGCAGGGGGGGGACAGGGCGCAATGAGCAGTTCTTC
CASRGGTGRNEQFF
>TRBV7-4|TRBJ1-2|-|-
TGTGCCAGCAGCTTTAGTGGATGGGACGGGAGCTATGGCTACACCTTC
CASSFSGWDGSYGYTF
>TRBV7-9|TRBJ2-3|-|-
TGTGCCAGCAGCTTCTTTGCTAGCACAGATACGCAGTATTTT
CASSFFASTDTQYF
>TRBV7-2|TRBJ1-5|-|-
TGTGCCAGCAGCTTCGGCCAGGGGACCCAGCCCCAGCATTTT
CASSFGQGTQPQHF
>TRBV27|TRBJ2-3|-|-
TGTGCCAGCAGTTACCTCTTGGCGGGTAATACGCAGTATTTT
CASSYLLAGNTQYF
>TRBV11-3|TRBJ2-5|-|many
TGTGCCAGCAGCCCCGGGGGAAGCCCCTTACAAGAGACCCAGTACTTC
CASSPGGSPLQETQYF
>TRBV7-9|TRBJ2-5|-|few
TGTGCCAGCAGCTTAGGCTATTACCCCCAAGAGACCCAGTACTTC
CASSLGYYPQETQYF
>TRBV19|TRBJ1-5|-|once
TGTGCCAGTACCAAACTCGGGTTTGCCCAGCATTTT
CASTKLGFAQHF
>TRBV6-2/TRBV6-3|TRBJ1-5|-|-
TGTGCCAGCAGTTACCTGGGGGGGCATCAGCCCCAGCATTTT
CASSYLGGHQPQHF
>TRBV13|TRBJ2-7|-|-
TGTGCCAGCAGCCTAGAGGGTCGGACTACGCGTTACGAGCAGTACTTC
CASSLEGRTTRYEQYF
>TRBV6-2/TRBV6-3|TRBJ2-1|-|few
TGTGCCAGCACACTTGGCGGGCAGTTCCCCAATGAGCAGTTCTTC
CASTLGGQFPNEQFF